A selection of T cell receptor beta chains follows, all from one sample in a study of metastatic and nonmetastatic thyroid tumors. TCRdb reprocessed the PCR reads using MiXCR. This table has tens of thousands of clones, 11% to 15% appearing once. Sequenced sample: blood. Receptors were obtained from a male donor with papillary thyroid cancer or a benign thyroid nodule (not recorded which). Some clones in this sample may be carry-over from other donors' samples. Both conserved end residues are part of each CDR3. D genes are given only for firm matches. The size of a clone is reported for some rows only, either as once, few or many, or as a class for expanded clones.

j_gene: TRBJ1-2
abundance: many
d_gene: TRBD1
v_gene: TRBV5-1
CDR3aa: CASSLVAGGYGYTF
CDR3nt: TGCGCCAGCAGCTTGGTGGCAGGGGGCTATGGCTACACCTTC

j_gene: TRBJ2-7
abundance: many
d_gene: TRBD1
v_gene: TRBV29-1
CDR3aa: CSVTPGQGAEQYF
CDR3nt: TGCAGCGTTACACCGGGACAGGGGGCCGAGCAGTACTTC

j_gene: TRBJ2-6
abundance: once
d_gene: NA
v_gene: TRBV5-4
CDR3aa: CASSLVVGRTAPGSGANVLTF
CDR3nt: TGTGCCAGCAGCTTGGTGGTGGGTCGGACAGCTCCCGGCTCTGGGGCCAACGTCCTGACTTTC

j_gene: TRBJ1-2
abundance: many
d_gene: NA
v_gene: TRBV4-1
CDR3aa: CASSQEGTRNYGYTF
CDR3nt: TGCGCCAGCAGCCAAGAAGGGACAAGAAACTATGGCTACACCTTC

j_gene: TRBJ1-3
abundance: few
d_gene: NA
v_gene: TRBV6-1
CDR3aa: CASSQLQGNTIYF
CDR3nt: TGTGCCAGCAGCCAATTACAGGGAAACACCATATATTTT

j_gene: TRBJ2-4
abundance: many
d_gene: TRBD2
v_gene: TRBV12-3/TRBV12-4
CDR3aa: CASTSRGEINIQYF
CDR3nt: TGTGCCAGCACCTCCCGGGGGGAGATAAACATTCAGTACTTC

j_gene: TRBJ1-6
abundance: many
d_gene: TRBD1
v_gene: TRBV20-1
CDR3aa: CSATKQPRDRENSPLHF
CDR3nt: TGCAGTGCTACTAAACAACCCCGGGACAGGGAGAATTCACCCCTCCACTTT

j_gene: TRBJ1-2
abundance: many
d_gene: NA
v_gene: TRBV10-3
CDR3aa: CAIKGEQPRPGTF
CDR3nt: TGTGCCATCAAAGGGGAGCAGCCCCGGCCAGGTACCTTC

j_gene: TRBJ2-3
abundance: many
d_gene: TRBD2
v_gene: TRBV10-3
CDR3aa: CATGLAGATDTQYF
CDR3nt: TGTGCCACAGGACTAGCGGGGGCCACAGATACGCAGTATTTT

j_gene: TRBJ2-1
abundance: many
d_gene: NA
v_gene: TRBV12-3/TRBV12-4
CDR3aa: CASSLQGYINEQFF
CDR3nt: TGTGCCAGCAGTTTACAGGGTTATATCAATGAGCAGTTCTTC

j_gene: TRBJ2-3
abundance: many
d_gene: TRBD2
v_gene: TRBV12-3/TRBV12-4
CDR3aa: CASSPQAGAFSTDTQYF
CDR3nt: TGTGCCAGCAGCCCTCAAGCGGGAGCATTTAGCACAGATACGCAGTATTTT

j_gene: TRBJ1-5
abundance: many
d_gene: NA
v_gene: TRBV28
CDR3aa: CASSFDSNQPQHF
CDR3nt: TGTGCCAGCAGTTTTGATAGCAATCAGCCCCAGCATTTT

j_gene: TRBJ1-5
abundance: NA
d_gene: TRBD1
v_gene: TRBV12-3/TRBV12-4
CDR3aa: CASSRTGGSQPQHF
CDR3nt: TGTGCCAGCAGCAGGACAGGGGGTTCTCAGCCCCAGCATTTT

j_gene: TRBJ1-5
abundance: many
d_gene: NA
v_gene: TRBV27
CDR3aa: CASSRLYNQPQHF
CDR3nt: TGTGCCAGCTCCAGGTTATACAATCAGCCCCAGCATTTT

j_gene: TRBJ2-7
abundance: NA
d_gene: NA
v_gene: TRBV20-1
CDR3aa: CSASPLWGGPSSYEQYF
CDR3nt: TGCAGTGCTAGTCCCTTGTGGGGGGGCCCAAGCTCCTACGAGCAGTACTTC

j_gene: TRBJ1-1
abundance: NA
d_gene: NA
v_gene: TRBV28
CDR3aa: CASPSPQVIVNTEAFF
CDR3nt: TGTGCCAGCCCCTCCCCGCAGGTTATTGTGAACACTGAAGCTTTCTTT

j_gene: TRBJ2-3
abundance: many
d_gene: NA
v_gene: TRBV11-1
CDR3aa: CASSPMADPTSTDTQYF
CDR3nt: TGTGCCAGCAGCCCCATGGCGGATCCTACTAGCACAGATACGCAGTATTTT

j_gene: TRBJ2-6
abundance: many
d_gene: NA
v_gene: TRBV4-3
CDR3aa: CASSQDARGTGANVLTF
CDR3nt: TGCGCCAGCAGCCAAGATGCAAGGGGTACTGGGGCCAACGTCCTGACTTTC

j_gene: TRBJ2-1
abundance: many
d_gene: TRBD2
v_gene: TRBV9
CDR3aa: CASSVDLEVAGDQNEQFF
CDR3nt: TGTGCCAGCAGCGTAGACCTAGAGGTAGCGGGAGATCAAAATGAGCAGTTCTTC

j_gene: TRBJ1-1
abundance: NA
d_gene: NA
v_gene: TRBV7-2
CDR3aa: CASSSTTVAFF
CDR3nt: TGTGCCAGCAGCTCCACAACGGTAGCTTTCTTT

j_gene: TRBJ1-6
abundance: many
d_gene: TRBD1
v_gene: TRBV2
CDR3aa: CASSGQGTYNSPLHF
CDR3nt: TGTGCCAGCAGTGGACAGGGAACCTATAATTCACCCCTCCACTTT

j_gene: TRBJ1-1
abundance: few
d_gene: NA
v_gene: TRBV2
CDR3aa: CASSEAGNTEAFF
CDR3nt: TGTGCCAGCAGTGAGGCTGGGAACACTGAAGCTTTCTTT

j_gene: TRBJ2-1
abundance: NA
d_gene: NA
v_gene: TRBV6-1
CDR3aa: CASSEDLELVLERFF
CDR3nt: TGTGCCAGCAGTGAAGACCTAGAACTAGTCCTTGAGCGGTTCTTC